This T cell receptor beta chain was sequenced for a study of blood T cell repertoires in COVID-19 (dated by TCRdb to 2020 to 2022). Notes on the research overall: Samples covering the acute and convalescent phases of COVID-19 were provided by collaborators in the United States, Italy and Spain. A de-identified subject ID, COVID-19 status, age in years and sex were almost always included in the sample metadata. Samples were obtained from the ongoing ImmuneRACE study (first 160 participants) and from over 1,000 subjects provided by 6 global collaborators. Subjects who had been exposed to COVID-19, were actively infected with it, or had recovered from it provided the deeply sampled blood TCRbeta repertoires that made up the dataset. HLA class I and class II types, where available, came from metadata supplied by the sample provider rather than from assay-based typing. The repertoires were released in a freely available public database meant as a resource for research on the immune response to SARS-CoV-2. The prospective study material was composed of cDNA or gDNA derived from T cells, B-cell-depleted T cells, or PBMCs. Overall results and qualifications from the work: The quantity of clinical and demographic metadata differed by source and by participant and was supplied without curation.

One collaborating source in Seattle enrolled patients while the patients were actively infected and followed the patients over time throughout the course of disease. Each collaborating institution followed its own protocols to collect whole blood in K2EDTA tubes. For TCRbeta analysis, collaborators shipped samples in one of three forms: frozen whole blood, isolated PBMCs, or DNA extracted from either of those sample types. TCRbeta CDR3 regions were amplified from genomic DNA by means of the immunoSEQ Assay, a bias-controlled multiplex PCR. The original pipeline was this. The number of nucleated cells in each sample was estimated from the amplification of reference gene primers within the assay. Sequence reads were collapsed and filtered to measure the absolute abundance of every unique TCRbeta CDR3 rearrangement. For each sample, productive Simpson clonality was calculated as the square root of Simpson's diversity index over productive rearrangements. In TCRdb, the immuneACCESS table is reduced to in-frame sequences with V and J assigned. These tables do not hold every clone; where another copy was compared, an unresolved V gene accounts for under half, and the others remain unexplained. V and J calls and clone size are those listed in that table; D and trimming were worked out from the DNA. Across this sample there are 200,000 to 250,000 clones, with 85% seen only once. 5.1% of the sample is held by the ten biggest clonotypes.

As regards this clone: Which antigen it targets is not known. No base-level quality is on record; no much larger clone is a single base apart.

Per the germline V gene (reference sequence), SEHNR is the CDR1 and FQNEAQ is the CDR2. Here V drops 1 base and J drops 0 bases, and the junction holds 5 bases not matched to any gene. Measured from the cysteine to the phenylalanine, the CDR3 is 16 residues long. CDR3 DNA is the only sequence kept; it has 48 bases, read in frame from the first base. The sequencing sample was made of peripheral blood. The clonotype comes from a man aged 50 to 59 with COVID-19, enrolled during active disease. Recombination connected TRBV7-9 to TRBJ2-7; 8 central nucleotides agree with TRBD1. CDR3 loop: CASSLGTGKISYEQYF. The nucleotide sequence reads TGTGCCAGCAGCTTAGGGACAGGGAAGATCTCCTACGAGCAGTACTTC.